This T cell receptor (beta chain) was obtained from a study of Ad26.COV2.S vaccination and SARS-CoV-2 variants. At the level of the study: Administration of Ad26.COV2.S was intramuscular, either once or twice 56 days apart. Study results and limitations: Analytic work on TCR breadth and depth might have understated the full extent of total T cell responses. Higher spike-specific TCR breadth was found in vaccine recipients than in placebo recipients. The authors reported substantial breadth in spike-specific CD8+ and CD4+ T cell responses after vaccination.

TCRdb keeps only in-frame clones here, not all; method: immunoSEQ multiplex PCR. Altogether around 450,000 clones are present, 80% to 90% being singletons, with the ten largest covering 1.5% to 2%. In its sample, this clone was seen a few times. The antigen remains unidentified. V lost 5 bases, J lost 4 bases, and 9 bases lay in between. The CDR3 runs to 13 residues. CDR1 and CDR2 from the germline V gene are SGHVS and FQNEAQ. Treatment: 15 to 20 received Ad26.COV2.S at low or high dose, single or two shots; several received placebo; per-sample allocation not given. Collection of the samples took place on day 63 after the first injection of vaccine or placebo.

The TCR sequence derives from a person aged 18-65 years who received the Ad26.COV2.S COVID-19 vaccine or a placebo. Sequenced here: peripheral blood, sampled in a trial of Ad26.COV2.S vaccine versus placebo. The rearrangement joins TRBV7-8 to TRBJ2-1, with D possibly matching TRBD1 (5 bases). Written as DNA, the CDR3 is TGTGCCAGCAGCCCCCAGGGATACAATGAGCAGTTCTTC. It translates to CASSPQGYNEQFF.